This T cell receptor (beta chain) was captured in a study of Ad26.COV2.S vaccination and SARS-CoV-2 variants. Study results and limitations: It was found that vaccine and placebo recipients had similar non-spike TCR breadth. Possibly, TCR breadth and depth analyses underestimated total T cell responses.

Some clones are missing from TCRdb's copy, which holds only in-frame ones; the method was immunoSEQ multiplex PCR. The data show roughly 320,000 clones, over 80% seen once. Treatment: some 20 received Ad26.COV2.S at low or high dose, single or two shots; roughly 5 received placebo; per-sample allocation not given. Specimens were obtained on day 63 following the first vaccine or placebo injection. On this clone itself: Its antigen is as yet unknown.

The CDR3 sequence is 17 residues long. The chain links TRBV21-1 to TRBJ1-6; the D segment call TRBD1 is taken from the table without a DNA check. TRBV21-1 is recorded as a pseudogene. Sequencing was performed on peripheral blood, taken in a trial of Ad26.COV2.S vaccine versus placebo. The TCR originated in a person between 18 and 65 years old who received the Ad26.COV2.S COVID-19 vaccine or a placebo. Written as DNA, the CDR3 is TGTGCCAGCAGCAAAGCTTTCCCAGGGGGATATAATTCACCCCTCCACTTT. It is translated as CASSKAFPGGYNSPLHF.